These 23 T cell receptor beta chains came from one sample sequenced in a study of cytomegalovirus exposure and HLA in healthy donors. PCR employed 60 Vbeta and 13 Jbeta primers. Assay: immunoSEQ multiplex PCR; the TCRdb copy retains only in-frame clones and omits some. The sample has over 75,000 clones, around four fifths seen once; the top ten hold around 7.5%. Sequencing input: PBMCs. Receptors originate from a man aged 50 or older in good health and CMV-seropositive.

The chain has TRBV10-3 and TRBJ1-2; possible D gene TRBD1, 5 bases. Germline V gene sequence: CDR1 ENHRY, CDR2 SYGVKD. This CDR3 region has 15 residues. Trimming removed 6 bases at V and 2 bases at J, with 16 bases between. The CDR3: CAISPAQGGNYGYTF. DNA for the CDR3: TGTGCCATCAGCCCCGCGCAGGGTGGAAACTATGGCTACACCTTC.

The CDR3 DNA follows: TGTGCCAGCAGCTCTAGAGACGGTAACTATGGCTACACCTTC. Its protein is CASSSRDGNYGYTF. This chain connects TRBV7-2 to TRBJ1-2; D is ambiguous. V dropped 4 bases and J dropped 1 base, with 10 bases sitting between them. The CDR3 covers 14 residues. Germline CDR1 and CDR2: SGHTA and FQGNSA.

This chain joins TRBV2 and TRBJ2-3, with 11 nucleotides matching TRBD2. In germline, CDR1 is SNHLY, CDR2 FYNNEI. This CDR3 spans 15 amino acids. The V segment lost 4 bases and the J segment 0 bases; nucleotides outside the gene matches: 0. CDR3 sequence: CASSGLAGSTDTQYF. The CDR3 nucleotides are TGTGCCAGCAGTGGACTAGCGGGGAGCACAGATACGCAGTATTTT.

J is TRBJ2-1 and V is TRBV20-1; D gene unclear. Trimming stripped 5 bases from V and 5 bases from J, with 7 bases between. The CDR3 totals 11 residues. The germline CDR1 and CDR2 sequences are DFQATT and SNEGSKA (reference sequence). In DNA, the CDR3 is TGCAGTGCTGGCAATAACAATGAGCAGTTCTTC. This encodes CSAGNNNEQFF.

V usage is TRBV7-8 and J usage is TRBJ2-3; tentative D call: TRBD1 (6 bases). The germline gives CDR1 SGHVS, CDR2 FQNEAQ. This CDR3 has 15 residues. The ends were cut back, 0 bases at V and 2 bases at J, with 9 bases in the middle. The CDR3 is CASSLAGAFTDTQYF. DNA for the CDR3: TGTGCCAGCAGCTTAGCGGGGGCCTTCACAGATACGCAGTATTTT.

V gene TRBV19 combines with J gene TRBJ1-1; 8 nucleotides align to TRBD1. Germline assignment: CDR1 LNHDA and CDR2 SQIVND (reference sequence). CDR3 length: 14 residues. After removal of 5 bases from V and 5 bases from J, the junction contained 7 bases not matched to a gene. In DNA, the CDR3 is TGTGCCAGTAGTCCAGGGGGCAGGTTTACTGAAGCTTTCTTT. Translated, it gives CASSPGGRFTEAFF.

The chain couples TRBV13 to TRBJ2-5; 7 bases map to TRBD2. Germline trimming cut 6 bases from V and 4 bases from J; bases unmatched to any gene: 5. Looked up from germline, CDR1 is PRHDT and CDR2 is FYEKMQ (reference sequence). CDR3 length: 13 amino acids. The CDR3 DNA reads as TGTGCCAGCAGACGGACTAGTACAGAGACCCAGTACTTC. Residues: CASRRTSTETQYF.

V gene TRBV6-1 combines with J gene TRBJ2-1; 8 nucleotides agree with TRBD2. Trimming cost V 2 bases and J 3 bases; bases outside gene matches: 6. The germline V gene encodes CDR1 MNHNS and CDR2 SASEGT. This CDR3 has 16 residues. The CDR3 is CASSEQAGGRYNEQFF. The CDR3 bases are TGTGCCAGCAGTGAACAGGCGGGGGGCCGCTACAATGAGCAGTTCTTC.

This CDR3 reads CASSLNEVTGYTF. The CDR3 coding sequence is TGTGCCAGCAGCTTGAATGAGGTGACGGGCTACACCTTC. The gene calls are TRBV5-6 and TRBJ1-2; D call uncertain. CDR1 SGHDT and CDR2 YYEEEE come from the germline V gene. The CDR3 length is 13 residues. V dropped 1 base and J dropped 8 bases, with 12 bases sitting between them.

The V call is TRBV30, the J call TRBJ1-1, with TRBD1 as a possible D gene (5 bases). CDR3 size: 15 residues. The V end lost 5 bases, the J end lost 5 bases, and 21 bases lay between the germline ends. Germline V gene sequence: CDR1 GTSNPN, CDR2 SVGIG (reference sequence). CDR3 amino acids: CAWQTFGTSSTEAFF. The CDR3 DNA follows: TGTGCCTGGCAGACCTTCGGGACTTCTTCGACTGAAGCTTTCTTT.

The count of this clone is one. The V call is TRBV9, the J call TRBJ1-2, with 8 bases aligning to TRBD1. The CDR3 is 14 residues long. V lost 3 bases and J lost 4; bases outside the gene matches: 5. Looked up from germline, CDR1 is SGDLS and CDR2 is YYNGEE. DNA for the CDR3: TGTGCCAGCAGCGCTTCGACAGGGGCCTATGGCTACACCTTC. It yields the protein CASSASTGAYGYTF. Supplemented by reference TRBV9 and TRBJ1-2, the full variable domain reads DSGVTQTPKHLITATGQRVTLRCSPRSGDLSVYWYQQSLDQGLQFLIQYYNGEERAKGNILERFSAQQFPDLHSELNLSSLELGDSALYFCASSASTGAYGYTFGSGTRLTVV.

The rearrangement uses TRBV9 and TRBJ2-3; 9 positions agree with TRBD2. The length of the CDR3 is 16 residues. Per the germline V gene, CDR1 is SGDLS and CDR2 is YYNGEE. The junction had 6 bases not matched to a gene; V was cut back by 0 bases and J by 4 bases. This chain's CDR3 is CASSVGAGGRSDTQYF. CDR3 nucleotide sequence: TGTGCCAGCAGCGTAGGGGCGGGGGGGCGGTCAGATACGCAGTATTTT. The entire variable domain, with the rest obtained from reference TRBV9 and TRBJ2-3, is as follows: DSGVTQTPKHLITATGQRVTLRCSPRSGDLSVYWYQQSLDQGLQFLIQYYNGEERAKGNILERFSAQQFPDLHSELNLSSLELGDSALYFCASSVGAGGRSDTQYFGPGTRLTVL.

CDR3 DNA sequence: TGCGCCAGCAGCCTCACACTCAGGTCGGGGAGCACTGAAGCTTTCTTT. Translation gives CASSLTLRSGSTEAFF. The chain is built from TRBV5-1 and TRBJ1-1, with D unclear. Germline V CDR1 and CDR2: SGHRS, YFSETQ. V lost 4 bases and J lost 4, with 20 bases in between. The CDR3 length is 16 residues.

The CDR3 loop is CASSFPEMTGADSPLHF. The CDR3 DNA is TGTGCCAGCAGTTTTCCCGAAATGACAGGGGCGGATTCACCCCTCCACTTT. The rearrangement links TRBV28 to TRBJ1-6; 8 bases agree with TRBD1. Losses at the gene ends were 3 bases for V and 8 bases for J; bases not matched to a gene: 12. The CDR3 loop spans 17 amino acids. Germline V CDR1 and CDR2: MDHEN, SYDVKM. Full variable domain (outside the CDR3, taken from reference TRBV28 and TRBJ1-6): DVKVTQSSRYLVKRTGEKVFLECVQDMDHENMFWYRQDPGLGLRLIYFSYDVKMKEKGDIPEGYSVSREKKERFSLILESASTNQTSMYLCASSFPEMTGADSPLHFGNGTRLTVT.

The genes are TRBV7-2 and TRBJ1-1, with D tentatively TRBD1 (6 bases). V lost 5 bases and J 10 bases, leaving 20 bases between the germline ends. The CDR3 length is 14 residues. CDR1 and CDR2 (germline): SGHTA, FQGNSA. The CDR3 coding sequence is TGTGCCAGCAGCCAAAGCTCTGGACAGTATGGAGCTTTCTTT. Its translation: CASSQSSGQYGAFF.

J is TRBJ2-1 and V is TRBV18, with 8 bases aligning to TRBD1. V lost 0 bases, J lost 4 bases, and 5 bases stayed unmatched. CDR1 and CDR2 (germline): KGHSH, LQKENI. This CDR3 comprises 16 residues. CDR3 protein: CASSPPQGQEYNEQFF. The DNA of the CDR3 is TGTGCCAGCTCACCACCGCAGGGACAGGAATACAATGAGCAGTTCTTC.

This CDR3 is CASSPGTSGNTIYF. CDR3 sequence (DNA): TGTGCCAGCAGCCCCGGGACATCTGGAAACACCATATATTTT. The chain carries TRBV6-5 and TRBJ1-3, with TRBD1 as a possible D gene (6 bases). The germline V gene has CDR1 MNHEY and CDR2 SVGAGI. The CDR3 runs 14 residues. The V end was cut by 6 bases, the J end by 1 base, with 10 bases between.

The sample holds a few counts of this clone. The V gene is TRBV4-1, the J gene TRBJ2-7; a possible D gene is TRBD1 (7 bases). Germline V lookup: CDR1 MGHRA, CDR2 YSYEKL. Trimming shortened V by 3 bases and J by 6 bases, and 21 bases separated the two germline ends. The CDR3 has 16 amino acids. The CDR3 spells CASSHSPPGQRAEQYF. The CDR3 DNA sequence: TGCGCCAGCAGCCATTCTCCTCCGGGACAGCGGGCCGAGCAGTACTTC.

V gene TRBV30 combines with J gene TRBJ2-1, with 11 bases that match TRBD1. Trimming cost V 5 bases and J 10 bases; bases outside gene matches: 22. CDR1 and CDR2 (germline): GTSNPN, SVGIG (reference sequence). The length of the CDR3 is 18 residues. CDR3 sequence reads: CAWGGQGGRTAARGEQFF. CDR3 coding DNA: TGTGCCTGGGGGGGACAGGGGGGGAGGACTGCGGCCCGCGGGGAGCAGTTCTTC.

The chain employs TRBV7-8 and TRBJ2-5; TRBD1 matches at 10 bases. Germline CDR1 is SGHVS and CDR2 is FQNEAQ. The CDR3 extends over 16 amino acids. Trimming cost V 6 bases and J 4 bases; bases outside gene matches: 11. The CDR3 loop reads CASRGGTGASGETQYF. Here the CDR3 DNA reads TGTGCCAGCAGGGGAGGGACAGGGGCTTCGGGAGAGACCCAGTACTTC. The entire variable domain, with the rest obtained from reference TRBV7-8 and TRBJ2-5, is as follows: GAGVSQSPRYKVAKRGQDVALRCDPISGHVSLFWYQQALGQGPEFLTYFQNEAQLDKSGLPSDRFFAERPEGSVSTLKIQRTQQEDSAVYLCASRGGTGASGETQYFGPGTRLLVL.

The V gene is TRBV4-3, the J gene TRBJ2-2; D not resolved. This CDR3 is built from 16 residues. Germline V gene data show CDR1 as LGHNA and CDR2 as YSLEER. V gave up 0 bases and J gave up 1 base, with 9 bases separating them. The DNA for the CDR3 is TGCGCCAGCAGCCAAGATCGGGTGATGAACACCGGGGAGCTGTTTTTT. It specifies CASSQDRVMNTGELFF.

This clone was found a few times. This chain joins TRBV28 and TRBJ2-1, with D maybe TRBD2 (6 bases). V lost 7 bases and J 4 bases, leaving 14 bases between the germline ends. Germline-derived CDR1 and CDR2 are MDHEN and SYDVKM. CDR3 length: 14 residues. CDR3 DNA: TGTGCCAGCACCCATGGCGGGGAGTACAATGAGCAGTTCTTC. Amino acid sequence: CASTHGGEYNEQFF.

The V gene is TRBV6-1, the J gene TRBJ2-1; 9 nucleotides match TRBD1. This CDR3 region has 14 residues. CDR1 is MNHNS, CDR2 SASEGT, per germline. V was pared by 5 bases and J by 2 bases, with 1 base of the junction left unmatched. The CDR3 DNA reads as TGTGCCAGCAGTAGGGACAGGGCCTACAATGAGCAGTTCTTC. It is translated as CASSRDRAYNEQFF.